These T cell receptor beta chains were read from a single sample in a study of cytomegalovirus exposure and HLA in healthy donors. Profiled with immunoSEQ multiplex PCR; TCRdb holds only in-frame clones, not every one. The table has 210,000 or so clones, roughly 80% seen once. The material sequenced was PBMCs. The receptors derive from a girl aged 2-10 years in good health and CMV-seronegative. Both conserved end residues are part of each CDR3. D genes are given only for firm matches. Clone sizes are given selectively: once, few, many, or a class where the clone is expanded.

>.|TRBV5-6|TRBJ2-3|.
CASGAWRVAGTDTQYF
TGTGCCAGCGGAGCTTGGCGGGTTGCAGGCACAGATACGCAGTATTTT
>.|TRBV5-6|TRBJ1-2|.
CASSLNYGYTF
TGTGCCAGCAGCCTAAACTATGGCTACACCTTC
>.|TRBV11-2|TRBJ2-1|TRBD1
CASSRGPGQGGFF
TGTGCCAGCAGTCGTGGACCGGGACAGGGGGGATTCTTC
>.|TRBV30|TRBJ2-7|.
CAWTPMTGAYEQYF
TGTGCCTGGACGCCGATGACAGGCGCCTACGAGCAGTACTTC
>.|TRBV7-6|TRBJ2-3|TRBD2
CASSPSITSGSSPSTDTQYF
TGTGCCAGCAGCCCCTCCATCACTAGCGGGAGTTCTCCTAGCACAGATACGCAGTATTTT
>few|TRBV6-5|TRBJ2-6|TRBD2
CASSWGGNGANVLTF
TGTGCCAGCAGTTGGGGGGGAAACGGGGCCAACGTCCTGACTTTC
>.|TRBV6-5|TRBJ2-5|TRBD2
CASRAGGRYQETQYF
TGTGCCAGCCGGGCGGGGGGACGGTACCAAGAGACCCAGTACTTC
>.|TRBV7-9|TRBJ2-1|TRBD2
CASSFSGLAVLFSYNEQFF
TGTGCCAGCAGCTTCTCGGGACTAGCGGTATTATTCTCCTACAATGAGCAGTTCTTC
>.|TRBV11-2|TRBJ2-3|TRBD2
CASSPGLAGGDTQYF
TGTGCCAGCAGTCCCGGACTAGCGGGAGGTGATACGCAGTATTTT
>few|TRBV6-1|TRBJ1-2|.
CASSESAGNYYGYTF
TGTGCCAGCAGTGAATCGGCAGGAAACTACTATGGCTACACCTTC
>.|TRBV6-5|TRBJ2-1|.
CASRGTGVGNEQFF
TGTGCCAGCAGGGGCACAGGTGTGGGGAATGAGCAGTTCTTC
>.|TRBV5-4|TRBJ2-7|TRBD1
CATQDRGDEQYF
TGTGCCACCCAGGACAGGGGGGACGAGCAGTACTTC
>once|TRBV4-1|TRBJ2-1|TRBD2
CASNPRLAAINEQFF
TGCGCCAGCAACCCTAGACTAGCGGCAATCAATGAGCAGTTCTTC
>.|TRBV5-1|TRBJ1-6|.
CASSPLGGDNSPLHF
TGCGCCAGCAGCCCATTAGGGGGTGATAATTCACCCCTCCACTTT
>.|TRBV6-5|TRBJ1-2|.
CASSYPVQGGLWGYTF
TGTGCCAGCAGTTACCCTGTACAGGGCGGGCTATGGGGCTACACCTTC
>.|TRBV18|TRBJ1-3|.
CASSEYQGVVENTIYF
TGTGCCAGCTCAGAGTACCAAGGAGTAGTAGAAAACACCATATATTTT
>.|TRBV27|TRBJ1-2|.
CASSLLGGYGYTF
TGTGCCAGCAGTTTATTGGGGGGGTATGGCTACACCTTC
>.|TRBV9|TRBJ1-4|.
CASSVGVAAGNEKLFF
TGTGCCAGCAGCGTGGGGGTGGCAGCGGGTAATGAAAAACTGTTTTTT
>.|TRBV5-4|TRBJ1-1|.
CASSTRRQLNTEAFF
TGTGCCAGCAGCACCCGGAGACAGCTGAACACTGAAGCTTTCTTT
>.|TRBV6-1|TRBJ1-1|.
CASSDGGYTEAFF
TGTGCCAGCAGTGATGGAGGATACACTGAAGCTTTCTTT
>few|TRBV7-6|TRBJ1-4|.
CASSWGWKVNEKLFF
TGTGCCAGCAGCTGGGGCTGGAAAGTTAATGAAAAACTGTTTTTT
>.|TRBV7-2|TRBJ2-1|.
CASSPAALGDEQFF
TGTGCCAGCAGCCCCGCGGCGTTAGGCGATGAGCAGTTCTTC
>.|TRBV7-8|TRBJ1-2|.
CASSLVWTDGYTF
TGTGCCAGCAGCTTAGTATGGACAGATGGCTACACCTTC
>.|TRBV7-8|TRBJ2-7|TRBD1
CASRQDRGTYEQYF
TGTGCCAGCAGACAAGACAGGGGGACCTACGAGCAGTACTTC
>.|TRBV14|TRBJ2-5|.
CASSQVAATEETQYF
TGTGCCAGCAGCCAAGTAGCTGCGACGGAGGAGACCCAGTACTTC
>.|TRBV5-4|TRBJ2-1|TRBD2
CASSPVLAGSYNEQFF
TGTGCCAGCAGCCCGGTACTAGCGGGATCCTACAATGAGCAGTTCTTC
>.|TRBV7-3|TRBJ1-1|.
CASSHSGGGTEAFF
TGTGCCAGCAGCCATTCTGGGGGAGGAACTGAAGCTTTCTTT
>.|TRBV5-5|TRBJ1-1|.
CASSADRNTEAFF
TGTGCCAGCAGCGCGGACAGGAACACTGAAGCTTTCTTT
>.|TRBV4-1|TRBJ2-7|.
CASSQVGPGQRSSYEQYF
TGCGCCAGCAGCCAAGTAGGACCGGGTCAGCGGAGCTCCTACGAGCAGTACTTC
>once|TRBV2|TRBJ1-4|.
CASERGRINEKLFF
TGTGCCAGTGAAAGGGGCAGGATTAATGAAAAACTGTTTTTT